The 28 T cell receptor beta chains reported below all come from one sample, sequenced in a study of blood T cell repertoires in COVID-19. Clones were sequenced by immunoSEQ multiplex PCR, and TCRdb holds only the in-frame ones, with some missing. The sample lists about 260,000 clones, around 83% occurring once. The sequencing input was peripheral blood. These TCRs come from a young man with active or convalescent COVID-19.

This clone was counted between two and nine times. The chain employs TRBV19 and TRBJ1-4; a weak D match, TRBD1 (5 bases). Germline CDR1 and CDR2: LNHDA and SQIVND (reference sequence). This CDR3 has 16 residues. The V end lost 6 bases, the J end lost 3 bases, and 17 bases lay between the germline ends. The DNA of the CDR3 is TGTGCCAGTAGCGACAGCGGGGGTTGGGCTAATGAAAAACTGTTTTTT. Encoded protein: CASSDSGGWANEKLFF.

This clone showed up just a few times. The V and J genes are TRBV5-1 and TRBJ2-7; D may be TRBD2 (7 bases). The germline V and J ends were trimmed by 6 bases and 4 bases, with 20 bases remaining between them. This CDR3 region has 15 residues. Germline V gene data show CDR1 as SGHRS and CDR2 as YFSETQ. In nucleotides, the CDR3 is TGCGCCAGCACCTCAGGGGCCGGGGGGCGGTACGAGCAGTACTTC. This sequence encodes CASTSGAGGRYEQYF.

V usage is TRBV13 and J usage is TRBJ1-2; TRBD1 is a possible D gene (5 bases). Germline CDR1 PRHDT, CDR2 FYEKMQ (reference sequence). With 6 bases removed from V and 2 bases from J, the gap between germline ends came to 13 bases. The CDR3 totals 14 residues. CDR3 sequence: CASSRTISNYGYTF. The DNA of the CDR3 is TGTGCCAGCAGTAGGACAATCTCCAACTATGGCTACACCTTC.

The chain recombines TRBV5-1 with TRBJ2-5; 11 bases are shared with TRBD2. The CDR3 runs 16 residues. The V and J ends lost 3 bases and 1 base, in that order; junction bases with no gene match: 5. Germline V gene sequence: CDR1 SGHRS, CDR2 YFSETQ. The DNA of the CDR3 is TGCGCCAGCAGCTCAAGGCTAGCGGGGGGCCAAGAGACCCAGTACTTC. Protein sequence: CASSSRLAGGQETQYF.

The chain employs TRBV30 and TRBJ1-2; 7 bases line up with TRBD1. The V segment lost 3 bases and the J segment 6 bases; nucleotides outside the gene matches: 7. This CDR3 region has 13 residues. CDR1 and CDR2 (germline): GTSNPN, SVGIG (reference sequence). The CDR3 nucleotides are TGTGCCTGGAGCACGACAGGGATAAATGGCTACACCTTC. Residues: CAWSTTGINGYTF.

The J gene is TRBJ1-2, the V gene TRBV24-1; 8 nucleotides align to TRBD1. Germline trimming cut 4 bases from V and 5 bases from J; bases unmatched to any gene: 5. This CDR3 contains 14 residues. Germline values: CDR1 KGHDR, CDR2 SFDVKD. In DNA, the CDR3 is TGTGCCACCAGTGACCCCGGGACAGGATATGGCTACACCTTC. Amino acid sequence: CATSDPGTGYGYTF.

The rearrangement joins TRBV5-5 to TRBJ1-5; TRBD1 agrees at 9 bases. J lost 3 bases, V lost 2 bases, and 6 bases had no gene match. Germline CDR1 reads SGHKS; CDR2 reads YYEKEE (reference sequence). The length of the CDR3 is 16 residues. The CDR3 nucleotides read TGTGCCAGCAGCTTAAGGACAGGGGTTTTCAATCAGCCCCAGCATTTT. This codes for CASSLRTGVFNQPQHF.

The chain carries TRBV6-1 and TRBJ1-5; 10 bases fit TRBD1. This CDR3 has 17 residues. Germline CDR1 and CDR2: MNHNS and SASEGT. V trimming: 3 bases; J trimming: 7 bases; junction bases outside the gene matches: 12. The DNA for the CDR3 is TGTGCCAGCAGTGATGGATCTTGGGACAGGGGATCCCAGCCCCAGCATTTT. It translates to CASSDGSWDRGSQPQHF.

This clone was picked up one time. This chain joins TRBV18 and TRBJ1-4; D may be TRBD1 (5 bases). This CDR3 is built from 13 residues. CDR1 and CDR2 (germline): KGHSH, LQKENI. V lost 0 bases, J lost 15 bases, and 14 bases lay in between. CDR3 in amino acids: CASSPPPRTGVFF. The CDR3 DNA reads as TGTGCCAGCTCACCACCCCCCAGGACGGGGGTGTTTTTT.

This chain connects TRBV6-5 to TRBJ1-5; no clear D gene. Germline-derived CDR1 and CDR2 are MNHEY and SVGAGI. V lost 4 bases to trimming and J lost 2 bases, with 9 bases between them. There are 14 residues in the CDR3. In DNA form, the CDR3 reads TGTGCCAGCAGTTCGGTATTGGGCAATCAGCCCCAGCATTTT. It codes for CASSSVLGNQPQHF.

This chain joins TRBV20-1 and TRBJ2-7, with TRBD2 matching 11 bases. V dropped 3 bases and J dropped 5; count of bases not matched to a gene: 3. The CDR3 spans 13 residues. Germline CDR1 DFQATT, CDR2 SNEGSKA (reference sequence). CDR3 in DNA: TGCAGTGCTAGTAGCGGGAGGGCCGACGAGCAGTACTTC. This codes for CSASSGRADEQYF.

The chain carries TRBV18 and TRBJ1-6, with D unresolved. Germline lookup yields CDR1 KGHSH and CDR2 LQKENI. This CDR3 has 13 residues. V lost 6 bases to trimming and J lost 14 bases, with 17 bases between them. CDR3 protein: CASSRGSRGTLHF. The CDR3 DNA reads TGTGCCAGCTCCCGCGGGAGTCGCGGCACCCTCCACTTT.

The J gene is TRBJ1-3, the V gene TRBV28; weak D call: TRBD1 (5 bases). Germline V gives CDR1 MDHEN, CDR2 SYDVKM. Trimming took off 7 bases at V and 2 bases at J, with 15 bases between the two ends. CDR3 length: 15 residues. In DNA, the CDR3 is TGTGCCAGCATGCCCCCGGGGGAGCCTGGAAACACCATATATTTT. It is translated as CASMPPGEPGNTIYF.

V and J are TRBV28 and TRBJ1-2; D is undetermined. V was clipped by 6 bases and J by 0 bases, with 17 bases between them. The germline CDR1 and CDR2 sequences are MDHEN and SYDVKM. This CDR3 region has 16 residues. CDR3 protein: CASSSPPTESNYGYTF. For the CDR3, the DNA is TGTGCCAGCAGCTCCCCCCCCACGGAGTCTAACTATGGCTACACCTTC.

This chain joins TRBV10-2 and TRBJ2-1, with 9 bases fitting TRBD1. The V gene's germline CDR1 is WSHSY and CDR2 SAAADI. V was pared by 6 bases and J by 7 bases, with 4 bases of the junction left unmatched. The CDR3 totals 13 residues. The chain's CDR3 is CASRDRGANEQFF. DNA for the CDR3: TGCGCCAGCAGGGACAGGGGTGCAAATGAGCAGTTCTTC.

CDR3 nucleotide sequence: TGTGCCAGCAGCGTAGGAGTAGCGGACGAACAGGATGAGCAGTTCTTC. This sequence encodes CASSVGVADEQDEQFF. The chain combines TRBV9 with TRBJ2-1, with a tentative D call TRBD2 (6 bases). Trimming cost V 0 bases and J 8 bases, with 18 bases left between them. Germline CDR1 reads SGDLS; CDR2 reads YYNGEE. The CDR3 has 16 residues.

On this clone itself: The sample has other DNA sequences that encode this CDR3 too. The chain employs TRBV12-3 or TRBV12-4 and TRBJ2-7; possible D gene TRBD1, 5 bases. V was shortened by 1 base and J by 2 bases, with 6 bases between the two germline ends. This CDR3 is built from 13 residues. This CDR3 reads CASSLGRAYEQYF. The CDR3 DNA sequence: TGTGCCAGCAGTTTAGGCAGGGCCTACGAGCAGTACTTC.

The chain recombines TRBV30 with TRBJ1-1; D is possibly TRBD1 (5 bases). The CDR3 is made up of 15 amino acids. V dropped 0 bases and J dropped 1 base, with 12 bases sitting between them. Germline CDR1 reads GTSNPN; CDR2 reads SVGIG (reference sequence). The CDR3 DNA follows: TGTGCCTGGAGTGTTTCAGGGCAGGCGAACACTGAAGCTTTCTTT. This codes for CAWSVSGQANTEAFF.

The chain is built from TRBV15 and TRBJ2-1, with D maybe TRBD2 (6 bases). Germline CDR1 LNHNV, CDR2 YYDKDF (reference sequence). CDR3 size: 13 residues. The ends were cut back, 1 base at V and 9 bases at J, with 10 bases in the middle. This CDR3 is CATSRAFSGEQFF. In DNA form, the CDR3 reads TGTGCCACCAGCAGAGCCTTTAGCGGTGAGCAGTTCTTC. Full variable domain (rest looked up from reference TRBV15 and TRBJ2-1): DAMVIQNPRYQVTQFGKPVTLSCSQTLNHNVMYWYQQKSSQAPKLLFHYYDKDFNNEADTPDNFQSRRPNTSFCFLDIRSPGLGDTAMYLCATSRAFSGEQFFGPGTRLTVL.

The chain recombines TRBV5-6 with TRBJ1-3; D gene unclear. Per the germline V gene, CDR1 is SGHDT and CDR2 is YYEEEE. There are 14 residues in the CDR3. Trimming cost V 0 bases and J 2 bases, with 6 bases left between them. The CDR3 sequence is CASSLDSPGNTIYF. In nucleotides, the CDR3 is TGTGCCAGCAGCTTGGACAGCCCTGGAAACACCATATATTTT.

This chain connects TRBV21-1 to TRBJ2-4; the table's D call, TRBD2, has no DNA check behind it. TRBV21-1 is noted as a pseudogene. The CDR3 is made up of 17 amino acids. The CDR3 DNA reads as TGTGCCAGCAGCAAGCGGAGTACCGTTCTAGCCAAAAACATTCAGTACTTC. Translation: CASSKRSTVLAKNIQYF.

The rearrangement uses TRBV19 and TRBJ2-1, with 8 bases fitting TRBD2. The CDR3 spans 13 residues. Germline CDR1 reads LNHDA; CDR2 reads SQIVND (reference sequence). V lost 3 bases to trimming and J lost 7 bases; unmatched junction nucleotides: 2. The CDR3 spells CASSMLAGNEQFF. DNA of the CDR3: TGTGCCAGTAGTATGCTAGCGGGTAATGAGCAGTTCTTC.

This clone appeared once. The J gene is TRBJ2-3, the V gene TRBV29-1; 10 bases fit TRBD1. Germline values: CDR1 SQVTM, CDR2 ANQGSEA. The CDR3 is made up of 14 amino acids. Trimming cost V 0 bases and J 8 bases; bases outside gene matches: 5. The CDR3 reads CSVEEGQGVGTQYF. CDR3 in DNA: TGCAGCGTTGAAGAAGGACAGGGGGTAGGTACGCAGTATTTT.

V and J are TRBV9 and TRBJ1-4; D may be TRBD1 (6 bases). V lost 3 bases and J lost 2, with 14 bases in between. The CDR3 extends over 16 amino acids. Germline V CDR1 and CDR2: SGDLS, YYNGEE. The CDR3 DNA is TGTGCCAGCAGCGAGGGGGAAGCCCTTACTAATGAAAAACTGTTTTTT. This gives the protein CASSEGEALTNEKLFF.

In DNA form, the CDR3 reads TGTGCCAGCAGCGCGACAGAGGCCCATGGCTACACCTTC. Residues: CASSATEAHGYTF. J is TRBJ1-2 and V is TRBV7-3; D may be TRBD1 (5 bases). Germline CDR1 and CDR2: SGHTA and FQGTGA. Between the trimmed V and J ends, which lost 5 bases and 6 bases, there was a span of 13 bases. This CDR3 contains 13 residues.

Here the CDR3 DNA reads TGTGCCAGCAGCAGGAGGGTGCGGGAGACCCAGTACTTC. Translated, it gives CASSRRVRETQYF. The chain is built from TRBV14 and TRBJ2-5; possible D gene TRBD2, 6 bases. This CDR3 is 13 amino acids long. Germline V lookup: CDR1 SGHDN, CDR2 FVKESK. The V end was cut by 5 bases, the J end by 5 bases, with 12 bases between.

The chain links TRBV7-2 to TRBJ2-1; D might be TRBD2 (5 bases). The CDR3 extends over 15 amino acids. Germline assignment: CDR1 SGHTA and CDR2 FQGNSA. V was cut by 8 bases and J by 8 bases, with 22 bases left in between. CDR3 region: CASSEGRLPGDEQFF. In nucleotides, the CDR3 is TGTGCCAGCTCCGAGGGCAGACTCCCTGGGGATGAGCAGTTCTTC.

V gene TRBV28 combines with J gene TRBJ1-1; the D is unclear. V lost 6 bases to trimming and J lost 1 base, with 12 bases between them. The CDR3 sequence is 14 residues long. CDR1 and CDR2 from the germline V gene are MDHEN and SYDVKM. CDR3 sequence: CASSDTPTNTEAFF. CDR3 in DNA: TGTGCCAGCAGCGACACCCCTACGAACACTGAAGCTTTCTTT.